These T cell receptor beta chains were read from a single sample in a study of identical twins. From the 5' RACE reads, TCRdb called clonotypes with MiXCR, one entry per CDR3 protein. The data hold fewer than 250,000 distinct CDR3 sequences, with 7% observed a single time. The sample also formed part of further work on yellow fever vaccine responses in identical twins.

The sequenced material came from memory (CD45RO+) T cells sorted from blood. These receptors came from a woman under 30 in good health. The CDR3 runs from the conserved cysteine through the conserved F or W. The D gene is left open where the match is weak. Clone sizes are given selectively: once, few, many, or a class where the clone is expanded.

d_call: -
v_call: TRBV5-1
clone_size: many
cdr3_length: 16
j_call: TRBJ2-6
cdr3_nt: TGCGCCAGCAGCGCGGACATCCTCTCTGGGGCCAACGTCCTGACTTTC
cdr3_aa: CASSADILSGANVLTF

d_call: TRBD1
v_call: TRBV3-1
clone_size: many
cdr3_length: 12
j_call: TRBJ2-7
cdr3_nt: TGTGCCAGCAGCCACGGACAGGGCGAGCAGTACTTC
cdr3_aa: CASSHGQGEQYF

d_call: TRBD2
v_call: TRBV20-1
clone_size: few
cdr3_length: 11
j_call: TRBJ2-1
cdr3_nt: TGCAGTGCCAGGACTAGGCATGAGCAGTTCTTC
cdr3_aa: CSARTRHEQFF

d_call: -
v_call: TRBV3-1
clone_size: few
cdr3_length: 15
j_call: TRBJ2-1
cdr3_nt: TGTGCCAGCAGCCAAGTACTAGGGCGGAGCAATGAGCAGTTCTTC
cdr3_aa: CASSQVLGRSNEQFF

d_call: TRBD2
v_call: TRBV7-9
clone_size: many
cdr3_length: 15
j_call: TRBJ2-1
cdr3_nt: TGTGCCAGCAGCCAGACTAGCGGGAGGTACAATGAGCAGTTCTTC
cdr3_aa: CASSQTSGRYNEQFF

d_call: -
v_call: TRBV28
clone_size: few
cdr3_length: 15
j_call: TRBJ1-1
cdr3_nt: TGTGCCAGCAGCCCTACCTGGGGCGGGAACACTGAAGTTTTCTTT
cdr3_aa: CASSPTWGGNTEVFF

d_call: -
v_call: TRBV4-1
clone_size: many
cdr3_length: 16
j_call: TRBJ2-3
cdr3_nt: TGCGCCAGCAGCCAAGACAGGGGCCGAAACACAGATACGCAGTACTTT
cdr3_aa: CASSQDRGRNTDTQYF

d_call: -
v_call: TRBV5-1
clone_size: few
cdr3_length: 14
j_call: TRBJ2-7
cdr3_nt: TGCGCCAGCACCCCAGCTCCTAACTCCTACGAGCAGTACTTC
cdr3_aa: CASTPAPNSYEQYF

d_call: TRBD1
v_call: TRBV28
clone_size: -
cdr3_length: 17
j_call: TRBJ1-1
cdr3_nt: TGTGCCAGCAGTTTAACTGGCGGGACAGTAATGAACACTGAAGCTTTCTTT
cdr3_aa: CASSLTGGTVMNTEAFF

d_call: -
v_call: TRBV5-1
clone_size: many
cdr3_length: 14
j_call: TRBJ1-4
cdr3_nt: TGCGCCAGCAGCTTGGCGGCAGTTAATGAAAAACTGTTTTTT
cdr3_aa: CASSLAAVNEKLFF

d_call: -
v_call: TRBV5-1
clone_size: -
cdr3_length: 16
j_call: TRBJ1-1
cdr3_nt: TGCGCCAGCAGCTTCCGGCAGGGGTCAACGAACACTGAAGCTTTCTTT
cdr3_aa: CASSFRQGSTNTEAFF

d_call: -
v_call: TRBV5-5
clone_size: -
cdr3_length: 14
j_call: TRBJ2-5
cdr3_nt: TGTGCCAGCAGCACAGGGACAATCCAAGAGACCCAGTACTTC
cdr3_aa: CASSTGTIQETQYF

d_call: -
v_call: TRBV29-1
clone_size: many
cdr3_length: 12
j_call: TRBJ2-7
cdr3_nt: TGCAGCGGGGCAGGGGAGGCCTACGAGCAGTACTTC
cdr3_aa: CSGAGEAYEQYF

d_call: -
v_call: TRBV21-1
clone_size: few
cdr3_length: 18
j_call: TRBJ2-5
cdr3_nt: TGTGCCAGCAGCAAAGAAAGGAGGGGACACGAGGGAGGAGAGACCCAGTACTTC
cdr3_aa: CASSKERRGHEGGETQYF

d_call: TRBD1
v_call: TRBV25-1
clone_size: few
cdr3_length: 15
j_call: TRBJ2-1
cdr3_nt: TGTGCCAGCGCAAAGACAGGGGGCGCAATCAATGAGCAGTTCTTC
cdr3_aa: CASAKTGGAINEQFF

d_call: -
v_call: TRBV12-3/TRBV12-4
clone_size: many
cdr3_length: 14
j_call: TRBJ1-3
cdr3_nt: TGTGCCAGCAGTCCTAAGACAGCTGGAAACACCATATATTTT
cdr3_aa: CASSPKTAGNTIYF

d_call: -
v_call: TRBV2
clone_size: few
cdr3_length: 17
j_call: TRBJ2-7
cdr3_nt: TGTGCCAGCAGTGAAGATGTAGGTGGGTGGGCATCATACGAGCAGTACTTC
cdr3_aa: CASSEDVGGWASYEQYF

d_call: TRBD2
v_call: TRBV2
clone_size: -
cdr3_length: 19
j_call: TRBJ2-1
cdr3_nt: TGTGCCAGCATGCCGGGACTAGCGGGCCAGGCCCGCTCCTACAATGAGCAGTTCTTC
cdr3_aa: CASMPGLAGQARSYNEQFF

d_call: -
v_call: TRBV10-3
clone_size: many
cdr3_length: 14
j_call: TRBJ2-3
cdr3_nt: TGTGCCATCAGGGGGGCGTTCATCACAGATACGCAGTATTTT
cdr3_aa: CAIRGAFITDTQYF

d_call: TRBD1
v_call: TRBV20-1
clone_size: many
cdr3_length: 14
j_call: TRBJ1-2
cdr3_nt: TGCAGTGCTCCCTCCCGGGACAGGGAGTCTGGCTACACCTTC
cdr3_aa: CSAPSRDRESGYTF

d_call: -
v_call: TRBV12-3/TRBV12-4
clone_size: many
cdr3_length: 15
j_call: TRBJ1-1
cdr3_nt: TGTGCCAGCAGTACACCCATAGGGAGGGACACTGAAGCTTTCTTT
cdr3_aa: CASSTPIGRDTEAFF

d_call: -
v_call: TRBV29-1
clone_size: many
cdr3_length: 11
j_call: TRBJ2-3
cdr3_nt: TGCAGCGTTAAGGGGCAAGATACGCAGTATTTT
cdr3_aa: CSVKGQDTQYF

d_call: -
v_call: TRBV7-9
clone_size: many
cdr3_length: 13
j_call: TRBJ2-7
cdr3_nt: TGTGCCAGCAGCTTGGGGAATGCCTACGAGCAGTACTTC
cdr3_aa: CASSLGNAYEQYF

d_call: -
v_call: TRBV11-2
clone_size: few
cdr3_length: 16
j_call: TRBJ2-1
cdr3_nt: TGTGCCAGCAGGGGCGTAGCGGAAAGCTCCTACAATGAGCAGTTCTTC
cdr3_aa: CASRGVAESSYNEQFF

d_call: -
v_call: TRBV12-5
clone_size: few
cdr3_length: 14
j_call: TRBJ1-1
cdr3_nt: TGTGCTAGTGGTTTGGCGCATAAGAACACTGAAGCTTTCTTT
cdr3_aa: CASGLAHKNTEAFF

d_call: TRBD1
v_call: TRBV6-5
clone_size: few
cdr3_length: 17
j_call: TRBJ2-6
cdr3_nt: TGTGCCAGCAGTTTTTTTGGACAGGGGTGGGGGGCCAACGTCCTGACTTTC
cdr3_aa: CASSFFGQGWGANVLTF

d_call: -
v_call: TRBV18
clone_size: many
cdr3_length: 13
j_call: TRBJ1-1
cdr3_nt: TGTGCCAGCTCACCACTTGCCAACACTGAAGCTTTCTTT
cdr3_aa: CASSPLANTEAFF

d_call: TRBD1
v_call: TRBV3-1
clone_size: few
cdr3_length: 12
j_call: TRBJ1-2
cdr3_nt: TGTGCCAGCAGCCCGACAGGGGAGGGCTACACCTTC
cdr3_aa: CASSPTGEGYTF

d_call: -
v_call: TRBV4-1
clone_size: few
cdr3_length: 17
j_call: TRBJ1-2
cdr3_nt: TGCGCCAGCAGCCAAGATGGCGCTGGAGGTTTTCGGAGGGGCTACACCTTC
cdr3_aa: CASSQDGAGGFRRGYTF

d_call: TRBD2
v_call: TRBV5-1
clone_size: many
cdr3_length: 19
j_call: TRBJ2-2
cdr3_nt: TGCGCCAGCAGCAAGGGACTAGCGGGAGCAATGGGGGGCACCGGGGAGCTGTTTTTT
cdr3_aa: CASSKGLAGAMGGTGELFF

d_call: TRBD2
v_call: TRBV6-2/TRBV6-3
clone_size: few
cdr3_length: 17
j_call: TRBJ2-3
cdr3_nt: TGTGCCAGCAGTTACCTCCCTAGCGGGGGTAGCACAGATACGCAGTATTTT
cdr3_aa: CASSYLPSGGSTDTQYF

d_call: TRBD2
v_call: TRBV5-1
clone_size: few
cdr3_length: 18
j_call: TRBJ2-2
cdr3_nt: TGCGCCAGCAGCCCGGGACTAGCGGGGGGGCGACACACCGGGGAGCTGTTTTTT
cdr3_aa: CASSPGLAGGRHTGELFF

d_call: -
v_call: TRBV7-2
clone_size: many
cdr3_length: 14
j_call: TRBJ1-4
cdr3_nt: TGTGCCAGCAGCTTAGCAGTTGGCAATGAAAAACTGTTTTTT
cdr3_aa: CASSLAVGNEKLFF